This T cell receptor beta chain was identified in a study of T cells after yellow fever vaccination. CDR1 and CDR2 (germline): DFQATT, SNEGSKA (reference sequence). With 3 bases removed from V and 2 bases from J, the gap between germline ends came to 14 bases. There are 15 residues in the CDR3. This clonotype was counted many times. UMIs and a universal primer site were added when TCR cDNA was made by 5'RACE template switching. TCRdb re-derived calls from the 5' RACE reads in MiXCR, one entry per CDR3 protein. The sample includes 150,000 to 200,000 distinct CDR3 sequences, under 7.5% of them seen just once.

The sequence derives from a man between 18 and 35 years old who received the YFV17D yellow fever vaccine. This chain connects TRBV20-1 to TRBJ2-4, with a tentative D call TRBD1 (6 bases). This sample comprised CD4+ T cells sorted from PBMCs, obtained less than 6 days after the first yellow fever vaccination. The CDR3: CSARAGEGTKNIQYF. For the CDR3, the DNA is TGCAGTGCTAGGGCAGGGGAAGGAACCAAAAACATTCAGTACTTC.